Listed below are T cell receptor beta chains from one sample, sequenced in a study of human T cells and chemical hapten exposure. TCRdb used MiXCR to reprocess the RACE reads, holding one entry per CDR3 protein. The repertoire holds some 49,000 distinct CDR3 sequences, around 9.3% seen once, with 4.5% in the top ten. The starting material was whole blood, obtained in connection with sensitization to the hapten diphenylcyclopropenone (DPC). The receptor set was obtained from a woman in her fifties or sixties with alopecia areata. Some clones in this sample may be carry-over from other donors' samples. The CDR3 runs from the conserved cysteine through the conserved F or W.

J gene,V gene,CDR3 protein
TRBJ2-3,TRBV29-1,CSATSLTSDRTDTQYF
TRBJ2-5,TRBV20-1,CSARKGQQETQYF
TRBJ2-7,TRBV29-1,CSVGLAGVGEQYF
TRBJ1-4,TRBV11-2,CASSLDFAVATNEKLFF
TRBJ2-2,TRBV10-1,CASSQGAAGELFF
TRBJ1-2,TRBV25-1,CASSKDSFLGYTF
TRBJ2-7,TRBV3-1,CASSHYRDRGNEQYF
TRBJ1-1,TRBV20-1,CSASSGTEAFF
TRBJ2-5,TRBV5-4,CASSLASGVFLRETQYF
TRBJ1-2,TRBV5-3,CARSQGYGYTF
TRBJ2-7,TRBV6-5,CASNGLAGGDSRDEQYF
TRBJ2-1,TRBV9,CASSETASSYNEQFF
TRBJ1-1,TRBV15,CATSRDVGAEAFF
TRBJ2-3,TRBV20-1,CSAILAGGKDTQYF
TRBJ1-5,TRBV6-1,CASSGGTDSNQPQHF
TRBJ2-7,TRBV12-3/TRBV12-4,CASSQRSLAGTPDRYEQYF
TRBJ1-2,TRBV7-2,CASSSGPFQTTNYTF
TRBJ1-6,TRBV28,CATHRGSPLHF
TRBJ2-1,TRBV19,CASSTTSGSNNEQFF
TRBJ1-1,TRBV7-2,CASSARTGDVVAFF
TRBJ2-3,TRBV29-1,CSSSYTDTQYF
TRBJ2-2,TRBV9,CASSVARKGREPNTGELFF
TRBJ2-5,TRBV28,CASTDSSAEETQYF
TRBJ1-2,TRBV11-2,CASSSWAYGYTF
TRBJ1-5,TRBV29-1,CSVSMGNQPQHF
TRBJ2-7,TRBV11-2,CASSSGHEQYF
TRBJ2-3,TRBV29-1,CSTTGDQLSVDTQYF
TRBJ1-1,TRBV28,CASRPTGNTEAFF
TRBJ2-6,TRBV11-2,CASSHLTGPTFSGANVLTF
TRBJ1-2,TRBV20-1,CSATMTVGYGYTF
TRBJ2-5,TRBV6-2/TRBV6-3,CASSYPPPYF
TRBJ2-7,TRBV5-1,CASRPGTSYEQYF
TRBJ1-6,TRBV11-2,CANSQRQGSNSPLHF
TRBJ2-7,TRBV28,CASFPRHGFSYEQYF
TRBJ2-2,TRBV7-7,CASSLIGTGSTGELFF
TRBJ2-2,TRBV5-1,CASSLVSGVLAGELFF
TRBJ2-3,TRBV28,CASSSPGEGEDTQYF
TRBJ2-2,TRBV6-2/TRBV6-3,CASGGSRTGELFF
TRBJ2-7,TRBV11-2,CASSLTPPGQGAYEQYF
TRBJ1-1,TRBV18,CASSPTLAGVYPNTEAFF
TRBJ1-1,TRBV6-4,CASRPLGGRTEAFF